Given below is one T cell receptor beta chain in context. TCRdb's copy holds only in-frame clones and misses some; the assay was immunoSEQ multiplex PCR. The repertoire consists of 65,000 to 80,000 clones, with 92% occurring once and the leading ten covering about 0.4%. Germline CDR1 reads SGHAT; CDR2 reads FQNNGV. CDR3 length equals 15 residues. V was clipped by 8 bases and J by 4 bases; unmatched bases: 8. The source of the sample is a study of technical replicates of blood from a few donors. The sequence was collected from a human donor in good health. Sequencing was performed on T cells isolated from PBMCs. This chain connects TRBV11-2 to TRBJ1-5, with 10 bases that match TRBD1. As DNA, the CDR3 is TGTGCCAGCCAATCCGGGACAGGGGAAAATCAGCCCCAGCATTTT. This gives the protein CASQSGTGENQPQHF.